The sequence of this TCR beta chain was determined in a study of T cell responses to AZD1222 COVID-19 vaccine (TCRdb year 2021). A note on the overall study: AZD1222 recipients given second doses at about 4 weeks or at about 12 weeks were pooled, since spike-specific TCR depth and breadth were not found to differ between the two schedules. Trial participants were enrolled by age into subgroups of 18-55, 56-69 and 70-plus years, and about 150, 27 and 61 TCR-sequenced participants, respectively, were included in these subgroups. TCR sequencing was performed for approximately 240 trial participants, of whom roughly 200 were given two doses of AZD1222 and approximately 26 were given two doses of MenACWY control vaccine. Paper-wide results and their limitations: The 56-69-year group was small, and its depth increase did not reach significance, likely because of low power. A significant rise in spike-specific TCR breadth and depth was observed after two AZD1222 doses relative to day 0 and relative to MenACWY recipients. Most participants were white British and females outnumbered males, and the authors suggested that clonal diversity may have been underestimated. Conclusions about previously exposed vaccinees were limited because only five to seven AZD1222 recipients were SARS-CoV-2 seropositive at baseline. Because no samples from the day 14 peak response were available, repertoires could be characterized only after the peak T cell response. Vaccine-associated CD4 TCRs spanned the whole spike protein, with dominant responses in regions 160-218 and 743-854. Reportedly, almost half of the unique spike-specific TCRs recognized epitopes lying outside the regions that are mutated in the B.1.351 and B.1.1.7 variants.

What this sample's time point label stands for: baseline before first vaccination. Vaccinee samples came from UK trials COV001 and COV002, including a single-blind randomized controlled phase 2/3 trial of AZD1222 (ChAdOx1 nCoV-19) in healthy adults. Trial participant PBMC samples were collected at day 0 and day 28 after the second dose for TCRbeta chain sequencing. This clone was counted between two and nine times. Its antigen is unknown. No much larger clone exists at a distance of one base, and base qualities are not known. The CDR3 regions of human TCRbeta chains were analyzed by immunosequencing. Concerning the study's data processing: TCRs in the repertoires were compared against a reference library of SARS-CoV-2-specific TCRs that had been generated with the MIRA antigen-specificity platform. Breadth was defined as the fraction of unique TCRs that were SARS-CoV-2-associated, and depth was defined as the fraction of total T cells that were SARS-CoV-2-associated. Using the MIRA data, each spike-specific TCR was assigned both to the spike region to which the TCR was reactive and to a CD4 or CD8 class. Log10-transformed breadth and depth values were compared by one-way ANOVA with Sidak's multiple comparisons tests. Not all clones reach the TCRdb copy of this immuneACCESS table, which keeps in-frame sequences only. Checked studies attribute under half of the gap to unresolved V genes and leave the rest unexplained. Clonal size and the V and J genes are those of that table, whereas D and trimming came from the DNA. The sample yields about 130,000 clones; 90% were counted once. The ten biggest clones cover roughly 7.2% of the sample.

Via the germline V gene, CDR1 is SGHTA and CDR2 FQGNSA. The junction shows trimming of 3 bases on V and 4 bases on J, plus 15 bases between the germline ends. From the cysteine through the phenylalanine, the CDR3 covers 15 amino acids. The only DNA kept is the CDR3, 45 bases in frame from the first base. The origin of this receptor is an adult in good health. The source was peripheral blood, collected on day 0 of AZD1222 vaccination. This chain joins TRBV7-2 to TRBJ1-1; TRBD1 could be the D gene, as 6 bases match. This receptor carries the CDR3 CASSFSGTHVTEAFF. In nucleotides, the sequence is TGTGCCAGCAGCTTCTCCGGGACACACGTCACTGAAGCTTTCTTT.